This is a list of T cell receptor beta chains from one sample in a study of monozygotic twins with inflammatory bowel disease. One entry per CDR3 protein, without DNA, is what TCRdb gives after re-calling the 5' RACE reads. Its clone listing holds approximately 380,000 distinct CDR3 sequences. Sequenced sample: blood. The origin of the receptors is a human donor with ulcerative colitis or Crohn's disease, or a healthy co-twin of an affected twin (not recorded which). The CDR3 runs from the conserved cysteine through the conserved F or W.

v_gene: TRBV30; j_gene: TRBJ2-3; len: 15; CDR3aa: CAWSVGGDGTDTQYF
v_gene: TRBV4-2; j_gene: TRBJ1-2; len: 14; CDR3aa: CASSHTGANYGYTF
v_gene: TRBV10-2; j_gene: TRBJ2-7; len: 16; CDR3aa: CASSEWGAGGYYEQYF
v_gene: TRBV10-3; j_gene: TRBJ1-5; len: 12; CDR3aa: CAIGTGVQPQHF
v_gene: TRBV4-1; j_gene: TRBJ1-1; len: 15; CDR3aa: CASSPGQLLNTEAFF
v_gene: TRBV5-1; j_gene: TRBJ2-7; len: 15; CDR3aa: CASSLPGTGPYEQYF
v_gene: TRBV28; j_gene: TRBJ2-1; len: 13; CDR3aa: CASRRPGNNEQFF
v_gene: TRBV5-1; j_gene: TRBJ1-5; len: 15; CDR3aa: CASSLGDSSNQPQHF
v_gene: TRBV5-6; j_gene: TRBJ2-1; len: 15; CDR3aa: CASSFWQGLYNQQFF
v_gene: TRBV14; j_gene: TRBJ2-7; len: 17; CDR3aa: CASSQDRSPGYSYEQYF
v_gene: TRBV11-2; j_gene: TRBJ2-7; len: 16; CDR3aa: CASSSAGQGISYEQYF
v_gene: TRBV5-1; j_gene: TRBJ2-1; len: 15; CDR3aa: CASSLSQVPYNEQFF
v_gene: TRBV9; j_gene: TRBJ2-1; len: 13; CDR3aa: CASSVSGYNEQFF
v_gene: TRBV11-2; j_gene: TRBJ1-6; len: 15; CDR3aa: CAGSSERRGNSPLHF
v_gene: TRBV7-3; j_gene: TRBJ1-2; len: 13; CDR3aa: CASSSQYGGGYTF
v_gene: TRBV12-3/TRBV12-4; j_gene: TRBJ2-3; len: 15; CDR3aa: CASSPWTSGTDTQYF
v_gene: TRBV20-1; j_gene: TRBJ1-5; len: 15; CDR3aa: CSASREENRNQPQHF
v_gene: TRBV5-1; j_gene: TRBJ1-4; len: 14; CDR3aa: CASRTTGANEKLFF
v_gene: TRBV20-1; j_gene: TRBJ1-5; len: 15; CDR3aa: CSASRQSRGGQPQHF
v_gene: TRBV7-9; j_gene: TRBJ2-1; len: 12; CDR3aa: CASSLGAGEQFF
v_gene: TRBV13; j_gene: TRBJ2-2; len: 17; CDR3aa: CASSLRLAGFLTGELFF
v_gene: TRBV6-5; j_gene: TRBJ1-2; len: 14; CDR3aa: CASSYSSQGYGYTF